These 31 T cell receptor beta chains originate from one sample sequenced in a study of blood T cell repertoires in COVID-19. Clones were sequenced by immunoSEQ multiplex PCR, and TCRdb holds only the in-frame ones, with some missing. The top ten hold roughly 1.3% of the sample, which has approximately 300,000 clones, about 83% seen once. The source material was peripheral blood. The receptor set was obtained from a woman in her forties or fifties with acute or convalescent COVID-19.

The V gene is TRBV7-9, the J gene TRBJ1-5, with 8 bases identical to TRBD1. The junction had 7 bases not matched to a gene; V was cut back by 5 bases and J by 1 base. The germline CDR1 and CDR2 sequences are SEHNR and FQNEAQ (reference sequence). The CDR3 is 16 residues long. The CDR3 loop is CASSQYGQGSNQPQHF. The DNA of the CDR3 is TGTGCCAGCAGCCAATACGGACAGGGAAGCAATCAGCCCCAGCATTTT.

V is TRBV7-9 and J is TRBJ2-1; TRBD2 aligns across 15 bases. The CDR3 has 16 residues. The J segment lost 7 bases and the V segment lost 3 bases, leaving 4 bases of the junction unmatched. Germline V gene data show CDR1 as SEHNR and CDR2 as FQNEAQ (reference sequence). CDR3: CASSFWGLAGGNEQFF. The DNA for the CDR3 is TGTGCCAGCAGCTTTTGGGGACTAGCGGGAGGTAATGAGCAGTTCTTC.

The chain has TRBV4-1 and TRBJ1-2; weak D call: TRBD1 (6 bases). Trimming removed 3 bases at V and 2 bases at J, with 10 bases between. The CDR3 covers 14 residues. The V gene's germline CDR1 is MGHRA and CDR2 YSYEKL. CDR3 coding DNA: TGCGCCAGCAGCCACAACCAGGGGAACTATGGCTACACCTTC. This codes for CASSHNQGNYGYTF.

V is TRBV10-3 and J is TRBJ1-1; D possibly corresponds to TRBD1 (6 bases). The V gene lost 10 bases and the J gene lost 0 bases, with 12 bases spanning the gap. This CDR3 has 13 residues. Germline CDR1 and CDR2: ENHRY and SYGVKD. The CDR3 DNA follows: TGTGCCAGTACGGACAGCTTGAACACTGAAGCTTTCTTT. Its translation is CASTDSLNTEAFF.

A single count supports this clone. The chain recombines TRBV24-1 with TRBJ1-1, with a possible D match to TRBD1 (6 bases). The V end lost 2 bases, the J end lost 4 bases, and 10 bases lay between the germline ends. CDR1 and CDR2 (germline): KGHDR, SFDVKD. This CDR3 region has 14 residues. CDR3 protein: CATSDYRAPTEAFF. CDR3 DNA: TGTGCCACCAGTGATTACAGGGCGCCCACTGAAGCTTTCTTT.

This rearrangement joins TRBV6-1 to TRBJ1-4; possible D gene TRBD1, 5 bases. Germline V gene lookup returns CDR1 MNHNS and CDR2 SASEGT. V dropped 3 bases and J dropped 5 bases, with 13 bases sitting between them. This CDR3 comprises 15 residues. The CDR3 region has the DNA TGTGCCAGCAGTGAGTTTAGGGGCCAGAATGAAAAACTGTTTTTT. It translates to CASSEFRGQNEKLFF.

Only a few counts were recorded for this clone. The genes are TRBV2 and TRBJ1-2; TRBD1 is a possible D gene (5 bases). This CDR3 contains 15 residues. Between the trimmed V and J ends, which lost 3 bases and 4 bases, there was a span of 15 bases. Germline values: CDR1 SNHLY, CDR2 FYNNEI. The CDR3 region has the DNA TGTGCCAGCAGTGATCAGCCAGGGCGCTCCTATGGCTACACCTTC. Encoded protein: CASSDQPGRSYGYTF.

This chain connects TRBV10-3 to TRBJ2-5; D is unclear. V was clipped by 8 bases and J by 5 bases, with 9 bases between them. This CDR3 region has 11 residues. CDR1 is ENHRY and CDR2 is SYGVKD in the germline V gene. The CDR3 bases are TGTGCCATCGGAGAAATTGAGACCCAGTACTTC. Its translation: CAIGEIETQYF.

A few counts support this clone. CDR3: CASALGLGTGVVLTF. The CDR3 nucleotides are TGTGCTAGTGCCCTCGGCCTAGGGACAGGAGTAGTCCTGACTTTC. The V and J genes are TRBV12-5 and TRBJ2-6; TRBD1 matches at 8 bases. The CDR3 consists of 15 residues. V gave up 7 bases and J gave up 13 bases; unmatched junction bases: 15. Germline CDR1 is LGHNT and CDR2 is FRNRAP.

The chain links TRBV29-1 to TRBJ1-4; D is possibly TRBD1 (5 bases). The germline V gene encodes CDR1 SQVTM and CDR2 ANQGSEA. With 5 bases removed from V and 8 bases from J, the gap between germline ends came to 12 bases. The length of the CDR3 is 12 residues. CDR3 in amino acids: CSVSSGWEKLFF. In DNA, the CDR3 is TGCAGCGTTTCTTCAGGGTGGGAAAAACTGTTTTTT.

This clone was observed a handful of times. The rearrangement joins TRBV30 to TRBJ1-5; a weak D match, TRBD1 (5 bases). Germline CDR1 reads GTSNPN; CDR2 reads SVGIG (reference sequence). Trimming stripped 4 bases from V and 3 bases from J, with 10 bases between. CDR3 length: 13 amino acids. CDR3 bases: TGTGCCTGGAAGGGAGGGGACAATCAGCCCCAGCATTTT. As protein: CAWKGGDNQPQHF.

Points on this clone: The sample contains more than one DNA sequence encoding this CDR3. The CDR3 loop is CATSDSPRNEQFF. The CDR3 DNA follows: TGTGCCACCAGTGATTCCCCCAGGAATGAGCAGTTCTTC. The chain carries TRBV24-1 and TRBJ2-1, with no clear D. V lost 2 bases and J lost 7, with 8 bases in between. CDR3 length: 13 amino acids. Germline V CDR1 and CDR2: KGHDR, SFDVKD.

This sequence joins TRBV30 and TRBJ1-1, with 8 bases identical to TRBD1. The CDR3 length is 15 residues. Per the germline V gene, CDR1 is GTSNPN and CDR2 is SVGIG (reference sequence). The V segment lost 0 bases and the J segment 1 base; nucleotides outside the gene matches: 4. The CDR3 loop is CAWSVKDRENTEAFF. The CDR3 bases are TGTGCCTGGAGTGTAAAGGACAGGGAGAACACTGAAGCTTTCTTT.

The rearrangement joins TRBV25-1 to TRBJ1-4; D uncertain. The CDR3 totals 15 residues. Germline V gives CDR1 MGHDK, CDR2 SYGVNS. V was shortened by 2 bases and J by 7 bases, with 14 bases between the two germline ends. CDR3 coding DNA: TGTGCCAGCAGTGAAAGTGGCTCGCCAGTTGAAAAACTGTTTTTT. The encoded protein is CASSESGSPVEKLFF.

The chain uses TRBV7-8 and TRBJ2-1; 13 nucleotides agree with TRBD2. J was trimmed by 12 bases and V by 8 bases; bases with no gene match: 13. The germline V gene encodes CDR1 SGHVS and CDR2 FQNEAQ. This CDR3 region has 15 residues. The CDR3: CASGRTSGGPRVQFF. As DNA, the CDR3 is TGTGCCAGCGGAAGGACTAGCGGGGGTCCCCGGGTGCAGTTCTTC.

DNA for the CDR3: TGTGCCAGCAGCCCCGGACAGCCAAACTATGGCTACACCTTC. Amino acids: CASSPGQPNYGYTF. This chain links TRBV7-3 with TRBJ1-2, with a weak D call TRBD1 (6 bases). This CDR3 region has 14 residues. With 5 bases removed from V and 2 bases from J, the gap between germline ends came to 12 bases. CDR1 is SGHTA and CDR2 is FQGTGA in the germline V gene.

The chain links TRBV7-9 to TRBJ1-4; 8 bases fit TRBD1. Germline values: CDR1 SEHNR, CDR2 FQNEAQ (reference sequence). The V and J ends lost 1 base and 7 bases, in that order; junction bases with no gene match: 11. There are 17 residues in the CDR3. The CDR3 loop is CASSLGDSQGAGEKLFF. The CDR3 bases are TGTGCCAGCAGCTTAGGCGATTCCCAGGGGGCAGGTGAAAAACTGTTTTTT.

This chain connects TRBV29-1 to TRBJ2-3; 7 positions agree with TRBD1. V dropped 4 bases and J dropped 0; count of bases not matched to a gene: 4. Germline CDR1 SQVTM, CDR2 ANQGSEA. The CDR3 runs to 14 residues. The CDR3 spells CSVAKTGSTDTQYF. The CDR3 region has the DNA TGCAGCGTTGCGAAGACAGGGAGCACAGATACGCAGTATTTT.

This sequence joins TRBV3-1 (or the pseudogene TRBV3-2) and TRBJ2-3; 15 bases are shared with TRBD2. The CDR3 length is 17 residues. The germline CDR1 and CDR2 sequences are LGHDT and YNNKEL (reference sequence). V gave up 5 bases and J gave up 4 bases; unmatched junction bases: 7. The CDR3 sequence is CASSDGLAGGLADTQYF. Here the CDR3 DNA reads TGTGCCAGCAGCGACGGACTAGCGGGGGGGCTCGCAGATACGCAGTATTTT.

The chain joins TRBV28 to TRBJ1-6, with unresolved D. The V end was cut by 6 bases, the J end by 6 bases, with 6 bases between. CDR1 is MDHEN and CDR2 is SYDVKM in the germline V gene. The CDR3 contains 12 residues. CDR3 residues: CASRESNSPLHF. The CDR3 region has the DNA TGTGCCAGCAGAGAGTCTAATTCACCCCTCCACTTT.

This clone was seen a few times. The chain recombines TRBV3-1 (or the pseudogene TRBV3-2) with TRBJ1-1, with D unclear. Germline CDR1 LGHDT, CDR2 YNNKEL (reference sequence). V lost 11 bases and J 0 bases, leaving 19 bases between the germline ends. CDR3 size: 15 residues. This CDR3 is CASTADTSMNTEAFF. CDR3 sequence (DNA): TGTGCCTCGACCGCAGATACTAGTATGAACACTGAAGCTTTCTTT.

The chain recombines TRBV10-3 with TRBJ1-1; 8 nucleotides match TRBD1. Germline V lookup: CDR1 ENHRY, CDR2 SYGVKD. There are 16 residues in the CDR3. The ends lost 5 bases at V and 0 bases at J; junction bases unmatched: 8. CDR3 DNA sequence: TGTGCCATCAGTATGGGACCACAGGGGGTGAACACTGAAGCTTTCTTT. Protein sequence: CAISMGPQGVNTEAFF.

The CDR3 loop is CASSANKLTEAFF. The CDR3 nucleotides read TGTGCCAGCAGTGCCAATAAACTCACTGAAGCTTTCTTT. V is TRBV2 and J is TRBJ1-1; no clear D gene. In germline, CDR1 is SNHLY, CDR2 FYNNEI. The CDR3 is 13 residues long. V was trimmed by 4 bases and J by 4 bases, leaving 10 bases between them.

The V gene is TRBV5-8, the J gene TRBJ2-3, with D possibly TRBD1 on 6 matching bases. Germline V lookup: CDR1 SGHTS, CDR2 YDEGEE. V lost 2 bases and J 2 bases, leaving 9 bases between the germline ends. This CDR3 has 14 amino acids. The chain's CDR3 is CASSLGGFTDTQYF. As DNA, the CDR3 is TGTGCCAGCAGCTTAGGGGGATTCACAGATACGCAGTATTTT.

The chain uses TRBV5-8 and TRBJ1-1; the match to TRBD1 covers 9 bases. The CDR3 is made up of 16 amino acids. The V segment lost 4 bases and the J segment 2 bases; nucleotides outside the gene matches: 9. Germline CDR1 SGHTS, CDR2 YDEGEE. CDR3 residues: CASSRRLGQGNTEAFF. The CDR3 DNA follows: TGTGCCAGCAGCCGCCGCCTGGGACAGGGCAACACTGAAGCTTTCTTT.

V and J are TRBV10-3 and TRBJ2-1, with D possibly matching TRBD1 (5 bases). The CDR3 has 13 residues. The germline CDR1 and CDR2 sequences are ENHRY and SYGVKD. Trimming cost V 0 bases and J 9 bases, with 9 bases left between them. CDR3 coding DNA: TGTGCCATCAGTGAGTCATTGGGGCCTGAGCAGTTCTTC. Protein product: CAISESLGPEQFF.

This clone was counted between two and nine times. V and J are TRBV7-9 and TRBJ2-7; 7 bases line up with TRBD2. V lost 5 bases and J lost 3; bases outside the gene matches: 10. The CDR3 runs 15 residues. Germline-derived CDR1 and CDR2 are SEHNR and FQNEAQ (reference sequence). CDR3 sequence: CASSPRRSGGYEQYF. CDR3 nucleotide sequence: TGTGCCAGCAGCCCCCGCCGGTCGGGGGGCTACGAGCAGTACTTC.

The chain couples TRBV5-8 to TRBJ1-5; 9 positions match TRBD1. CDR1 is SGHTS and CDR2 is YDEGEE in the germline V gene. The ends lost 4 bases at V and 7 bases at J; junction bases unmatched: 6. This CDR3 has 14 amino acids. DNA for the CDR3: TGTGCCAGCAGCGCAACAGGGGGCGAGCAGCCCCAGCATTTT. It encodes CASSATGGEQPQHF.

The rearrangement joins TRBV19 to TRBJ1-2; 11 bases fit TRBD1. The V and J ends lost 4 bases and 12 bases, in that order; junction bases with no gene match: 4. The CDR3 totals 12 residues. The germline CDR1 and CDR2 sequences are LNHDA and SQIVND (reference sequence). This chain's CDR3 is CASSTRTGGNTF. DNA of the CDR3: TGTGCCAGTAGTACCCGGACAGGGGGCAACACCTTC.

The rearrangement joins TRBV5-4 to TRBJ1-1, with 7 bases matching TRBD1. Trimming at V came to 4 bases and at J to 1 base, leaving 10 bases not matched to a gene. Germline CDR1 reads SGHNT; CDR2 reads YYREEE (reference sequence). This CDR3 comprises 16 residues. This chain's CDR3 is CASSPSRTGPNTEAFF. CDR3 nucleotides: TGTGCCAGCAGCCCTTCCAGGACAGGCCCGAACACTGAAGCTTTCTTT.

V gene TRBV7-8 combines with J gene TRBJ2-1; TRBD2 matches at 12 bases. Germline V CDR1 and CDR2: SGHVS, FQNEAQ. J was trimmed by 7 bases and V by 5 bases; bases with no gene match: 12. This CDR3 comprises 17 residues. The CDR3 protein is CASSNVLAGGGQNEQFF. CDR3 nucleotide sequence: TGTGCCAGCAGCAACGTACTAGCGGGAGGCGGGCAGAATGAGCAGTTCTTC.